Listed here are 30 T cell receptor beta chains from one sample, sequenced in a study of cytomegalovirus exposure and HLA in healthy donors. Repertoires were generated with immunoSEQ multiplex PCR, while TCRdb's copy carries only in-frame clones and drops some. Of approximately 150,000 clones in the sample, 86% were seen once. The sequencing input was PBMCs. The receptors derive from a man between 18 and 35 years old in good health and CMV-seropositive.

This sequence joins TRBV7-2 and TRBJ2-5; maybe TRBD1 (6 bases). Germline V gives CDR1 SGHTA, CDR2 FQGNSA. CDR3 length: 16 amino acids. V was shortened by 5 bases and J by 0 bases, with 16 bases between the two germline ends. The CDR3 region has the DNA TGTGCCAGCAGCGCCGGACAGCCCTACTACCAAGAGACCCAGTACTTC. It encodes CASSAGQPYYQETQYF.

This chain joins TRBV18 and TRBJ2-5; maybe TRBD1 (6 bases). The V gene's germline CDR1 is KGHSH and CDR2 LQKENI. Trimming left V 5 bases short and J 2 bases short, with 15 bases between. This CDR3 is 15 amino acids long. CDR3 bases: TGTGCCAGCTCAATGTACAGGGCTGATCAAGAGACCCAGTACTTC. It yields the protein CASSMYRADQETQYF.

This clone appeared a single time. The V and J genes are TRBV19 and TRBJ2-3; a possible D gene is TRBD2 (5 bases). Trimming took 10 bases from V and 2 from J, leaving 10 bases between them. The CDR3 has 12 amino acids. The germline CDR1 and CDR2 sequences are LNHDA and SQIVND (reference sequence). CDR3 sequence reads: CATRGFTDTQYF. CDR3 DNA: TGTGCCACTCGGGGTTTCACAGATACGCAGTATTTT.

The chain has TRBV4-2 and TRBJ2-7; 9 bases match TRBD2. CDR3 length equals 17 residues. With V trimmed by 1 base and J by 7 bases, 14 bases remained unmatched. CDR1 LGHNA and CDR2 YNFKEQ come from the germline V gene. CDR3 protein: CASSQVALAGTTREQYF. The CDR3, as DNA: TGTGCCAGCAGCCAAGTAGCGCTAGCGGGAACCACCAGGGAGCAGTACTTC.

DNA for the CDR3: TGTGCCAGCCAGACTAGCGGGAGTCAAAGTTCTGGGGCCAACGTCCTGACTTTC. Its translation is CASQTSGSQSSGANVLTF. The chain is built from TRBV15 and TRBJ2-6; 12 nucleotides line up with TRBD2. This CDR3 is 18 amino acids long. Germline-derived CDR1 and CDR2 are LNHNV and YYDKDF (reference sequence). Trimming cost V 10 bases and J 1 base; bases outside gene matches: 11.

This chain links TRBV2 with TRBJ1-5; D gene uncertain. V gave up 8 bases and J gave up 4 bases, with 18 bases separating them. CDR3 size: 15 residues. Germline CDR1 SNHLY, CDR2 FYNNEI. The CDR3 coding sequence is TGTGCCAGCGGTTTGGAGGGTACACCAAATCAGCCCCAGCATTTT. Amino acid sequence: CASGLEGTPNQPQHF.

The J gene is TRBJ1-5, the V gene TRBV5-8; D gene uncertain. There are 12 residues in the CDR3. Trimming stripped 2 bases from V and 8 bases from J, with 8 bases between. Germline V lookup: CDR1 SGHTS, CDR2 YDEGEE. The CDR3 DNA is TGTGCCAGCAGCTTTCAAGAGGAGCCCCAGCATTTT. It specifies CASSFQEEPQHF. Drawing the rest from reference TRBV5-8 and TRBJ1-5, the complete variable domain is EAGVTQSPTHLIKTRGQQATLRCSPISGHTSVYWYQQALGLGLQFLLWYDEGEERNRGNFPPRFSGRQFPNYSSELNVNALELEDSALYLCASSFQEEPQHFGDGTRLSIL.

This chain uses TRBV7-6 with TRBJ2-1; weak D call: TRBD2 (7 bases). Germline assignment: CDR1 SGHVS and CDR2 FNYEAQ. The ends were cut back, 1 base at V and 6 bases at J, with 10 bases in the middle. The CDR3 sequence is 14 residues long. The CDR3 loop reads CASSLEGGGNEQFF. The DNA for the CDR3 is TGTGCCAGCAGCTTAGAAGGGGGGGGCAATGAGCAGTTCTTC.

The chain combines TRBV9 with TRBJ1-2; tentatively, D is TRBD1 (6 bases). Trimming left V 2 bases short and J 2 bases short, with 13 bases between. Per germline, CDR1 SGDLS and CDR2 YYNGEE. This CDR3 has 15 residues. The CDR3 reads CASSVSGTPNYGYTF. DNA of the CDR3: TGTGCCAGCAGCGTCTCCGGGACACCAAACTATGGCTACACCTTC.

V gene TRBV4-3 combines with J gene TRBJ2-1, with a weak D call TRBD1 (5 bases). Trimming left V 0 bases short and J 2 bases short, with 8 bases between. Per germline, CDR1 LGHNA and CDR2 YSLEER. This CDR3 is built from 15 residues. The CDR3 is CASSQESRAYNEQFF. The CDR3 coding sequence is TGCGCCAGCAGCCAAGAAAGCAGGGCCTACAATGAGCAGTTCTTC.

The V and J genes are TRBV7-6 and TRBJ2-7; 7 bases fit TRBD1. The germline V gene has CDR1 SGHVS and CDR2 FNYEAQ. The CDR3 has 14 amino acids. The trim removed 1 base at V and 2 bases at J, leaving 2 bases unmatched. CDR3 bases: TGTGCCAGCAGCTTAGATCAGGGGGCCTACGAGCAGTACTTC. As protein: CASSLDQGAYEQYF.

The J gene is TRBJ2-7, the V gene TRBV19, with D perhaps TRBD2 (6 bases). V was cut by 4 bases and J by 4 bases, with 14 bases left in between. Germline V gene data show CDR1 as LNHDA and CDR2 as SQIVND (reference sequence). The CDR3 is made up of 14 amino acids. CDR3 loop: CASSSPGESYEQYF. As DNA, the CDR3 is TGTGCCAGTAGTAGTCCGGGGGAAAGTTACGAGCAGTACTTC. Variable domain in full (rest from reference TRBV19 and TRBJ2-7): DGGITQSPKYLFRKEGQNVTLSCEQNLNHDAMYWYRQDPGQGLRLIYYSQIVNDFQKGDIAEGYSVSREKKESFPLTVTSAQKNPTAFYLCASSSPGESYEQYFGPGTRLTVT.

CDR3 DNA sequence: TGCAGCGGTGACGGGGATTCGGAGACCCAGTACTTC. As protein: CSGDGDSETQYF. The chain carries TRBV29-1 and TRBJ2-5, with D tentatively TRBD2 (5 bases). This CDR3 is 12 amino acids long. The germline V gene has CDR1 SQVTM and CDR2 ANQGSEA. Trimming removed 7 bases at V and 5 bases at J, with 14 bases between.

The rearrangement links TRBV4-3 to TRBJ2-1; D perhaps matches TRBD2 (5 bases). The CDR3 runs 15 residues. V lost 7 bases, J lost 6 bases, and 19 bases lay in between. Germline lookup yields CDR1 LGHNA and CDR2 YSLEER. In nucleotides, the CDR3 is TGCGCCAGCACCCCGGGAATGTGGTCGGGCAATGAGCAGTTCTTC. Translation: CASTPGMWSGNEQFF.

The chain has TRBV6-5 and TRBJ1-5; TRBD1 might be the D (5 bases). Germline CDR1 reads MNHEY; CDR2 reads SVGAGI. The CDR3 sequence is 13 residues long. Trimming took 4 bases from V and 6 from J, leaving 10 bases between them. The CDR3 reads CASSSLGGQPQHF. CDR3 DNA: TGTGCCAGCAGTTCCCTGGGGGGTCAGCCCCAGCATTTT.

This chain links TRBV4-2 with TRBJ1-1; D unresolved. The germline V gene encodes CDR1 LGHNA and CDR2 YNFKEQ. The ends were cut back, 0 bases at V and 4 bases at J, with 12 bases in the middle. CDR3 length: 15 residues. CDR3 sequence reads: CASSQDQVVPTEAFF. For the CDR3, the DNA is TGTGCCAGCAGCCAAGATCAGGTCGTGCCCACTGAAGCTTTCTTT.

The CDR3 coding sequence is TGTGCCAGCAGTTACTCGAACCTAGCGAACACTGAAGCTTTCTTT. Amino acids: CASSYSNLANTEAFF. The chain links TRBV6-5 to TRBJ1-1; the D is unclear. The germline V gene has CDR1 MNHEY and CDR2 SVGAGI. V lost 0 bases, J lost 1 base, and 9 bases lay in between. This CDR3 has 15 residues.

The chain links TRBV4-2 to TRBJ1-1; 9 bases agree with TRBD1. The CDR3 runs 17 residues. Trimming cost V 5 bases and J 0 bases; bases outside gene matches: 10. Germline V gives CDR1 LGHNA, CDR2 YNFKEQ. The CDR3 region is CASSKETGTGLNTEAFF. DNA of the CDR3: TGTGCCAGCAGCAAGGAGACCGGGACAGGGCTGAACACTGAAGCTTTCTTT.

The chain links TRBV27 to TRBJ1-2; no clear D gene. With 8 bases removed from V and 0 bases from J, the gap between germline ends came to 13 bases. CDR3 length: 14 residues. Germline V lookup: CDR1 MNHEY, CDR2 SMNVEV (reference sequence). CDR3 sequence reads: CASGPRHSNYGYTF. CDR3 in DNA: TGTGCCAGCGGTCCGAGACACTCTAACTATGGCTACACCTTC.

The chain is built from TRBV5-4 and TRBJ1-2; the D gene is possibly TRBD1 (5 bases). Trimming took 3 bases from V and 6 from J, leaving 12 bases between them. Germline values: CDR1 SGHNT, CDR2 YYREEE (reference sequence). This CDR3 is 13 amino acids long. The CDR3 loop is CASSSEAGHGYTF. The CDR3 coding sequence is TGTGCCAGCAGCTCCGAGGCAGGGCATGGCTACACCTTC.

The V and J genes are TRBV30 and TRBJ1-1; 7 bases align to TRBD1. The CDR3 contains 12 residues. In germline, CDR1 is GTSNPN, CDR2 SVGIG (reference sequence). After removal of 6 bases from V and 0 bases from J, the junction contained 1 base not matched to a gene. The CDR3 here is CACGQVNTEAFF. In nucleotides, the CDR3 is TGTGCCTGCGGACAGGTGAACACTGAAGCTTTCTTT.

The chain links TRBV28 to TRBJ2-3; D gene ambiguous. Germline V gene lookup returns CDR1 MDHEN and CDR2 SYDVKM. The CDR3 is 14 amino acids. V lost 3 bases, J lost 0 bases, and 7 bases lay in between. CDR3 amino acids: CASSFQSSTDTQYF. DNA of the CDR3: TGTGCCAGCAGTTTTCAGTCTAGCACAGATACGCAGTATTTT.

This chain connects TRBV18 to TRBJ2-7; 7 nucleotides line up with TRBD1. This CDR3 region has 17 residues. Germline-derived CDR1 and CDR2 are KGHSH and LQKENI. Unmatched junction bases numbered 9, after V lost 0 bases and J lost 1 base. CDR3 DNA: TGTGCCAGCTCACCACCGTTGACAGGGCCTAGATCCTACGAGCAGTACTTC. Translated, it gives CASSPPLTGPRSYEQYF.

CDR3 bases: TGTGCCAGCAGCGTAGAAGCAGGAGGGGAGACCCAGTACTTC. Amino acid sequence: CASSVEAGGETQYF. V is TRBV9 and J is TRBJ2-5; TRBD2 is a possible D gene (6 bases). Looked up from germline, CDR1 is SGDLS and CDR2 is YYNGEE. Trimming pared 0 bases from V and 5 bases from J, leaving 11 bases between. The CDR3 runs to 14 residues.

The V gene is TRBV5-4, the J gene TRBJ1-2, with D possibly being TRBD1 (5 bases). V lost 4 bases to trimming and J lost 1 base, with 8 bases between them. The CDR3 sequence is 13 residues long. The germline CDR1 and CDR2 sequences are SGHNT and YYREEE (reference sequence). CDR3 sequence reads: CASSHDSNYGYTF. The DNA for the CDR3 is TGTGCCAGCAGCCACGACAGTAACTATGGCTACACCTTC. Looking up the rest from reference TRBV5-4 and TRBJ1-2 gives the full variable domain: ETGVTQSPTHLIKTRGQQVTLRCSSQSGHNTVSWYQQALGQGPQFIFQYYREEENGRGNFPPRFSGLQFPNYSSELNVNALELDDSALYLCASSHDSNYGYTFGSGTRLTVV.

In DNA, the CDR3 is TGTGCCAGCAGCGCCTCGGGAGTCGGGGCCGGGGAGCTGTTTTTT. Translating it yields CASSASGVGAGELFF. The V gene is TRBV4-2, the J gene TRBJ2-2, with D possibly being TRBD2 (6 bases). The CDR3 loop spans 15 amino acids. Deletions cut 5 bases from V and 6 bases from J, with 16 bases between. Per germline, CDR1 LGHNA and CDR2 YNFKEQ.

V is TRBV27 and J is TRBJ2-1; 11 bases are shared with TRBD2. The V gene end was trimmed by 8 bases and the J gene end by 5 bases; junction bases not matched to a gene: 29. CDR3 length: 22 residues. Germline-derived CDR1 and CDR2 are MNHEY and SMNVEV (reference sequence). CDR3 coding DNA: TGTGCCAGCGGCACCGATCCGAGCGGGCTCAGTATGGGGACTAGCGGCCACAATGAGCAGTTCTTC. It is translated as CASGTDPSGLSMGTSGHNEQFF.

V usage is TRBV7-3 and J usage is TRBJ2-3, with 8 nucleotides matching TRBD2. The V and J ends lost 2 bases and 5 bases, in that order; junction bases with no gene match: 9. The CDR3 contains 16 residues. Per the germline V gene, CDR1 is SGHTA and CDR2 is FQGTGA. CDR3 sequence: CASSLFMAGGQDTQYF. CDR3 nucleotides: TGTGCCAGCAGCTTATTTATGGCGGGAGGCCAAGATACGCAGTATTTT.

The CDR3 region has the DNA TGTGCCAGCGGAAACGGGGGGGCTTTTAATGAGCAGTTCTTC. Its translation: CASGNGGAFNEQFF. The chain couples TRBV7-3 to TRBJ2-1; TRBD2 matches 8 bases. This CDR3 comprises 14 residues. V lost 8 bases and J lost 7; bases outside the gene matches: 10. The germline CDR1 and CDR2 sequences are SGHTA and FQGTGA.

This clone has ten or more counts. The chain combines TRBV10-3 with TRBJ2-1, with 8 bases aligning to TRBD2. The CDR3 spans 14 residues. The germline V gene has CDR1 ENHRY and CDR2 SYGVKD. Trimming removed 10 bases from V and 6 bases from J; junction bases left unmatched: 11. The CDR3 DNA reads as TGTGCCACTAACGCGGGGACTAGGATCAATGAGCAGTTCTTC. This gives the protein CATNAGTRINEQFF.